The source of this TCR beta chain is a study of technical replicates of blood from a few donors (dated by TCRdb to about 2017). Library generation was performed with the immunoSEQ multiplex PCR assay. TCRdb re-hosts the immuneACCESS table, in-frame sequences only. Its copies lack some clones; in the studies checked, an unresolved V gene accounts for under half of them, and the cause for the rest is not known. The sample table lists tens of thousands of clones, 75% to 95% of them with a count of one. Over 0.35% of the sample rests with the top ten. On this clone: Its antigen remains undetermined. Base-call qualities are not available, and no considerably larger clone is one nucleotide away.

The material sequenced was T cells isolated from PBMCs. The TCR was taken from a human donor in good health. Some clones in this sample may be carry-over from other donors' samples.

Read as DNA, the sequence is TGCGCCAGCAGCAGTGGACTAGCGGGGGCCACAGATACGCAGTATTTT. It encodes CASSSGLAGATDTQYF. The chain is assembled from TRBV5-1 and TRBJ2-3; a stretch of 13 junction bases matches TRBD2. The germline V gene provides CDR1 SGHRS and CDR2 YFSETQ. The germline V end is reduced by 4 bases and the J end by 2 bases; junction bases left unmatched: 4. The CDR3 contains 16 residues, cysteine and phenylalanine counted. Only the CDR3 part of the read is kept: 48 bases, read in frame from the first base.